This TCR beta chain stems from a study of blood T cells in healthy people across ages. The CDR3 extends over 15 amino acids. Germline CDR1 reads LNHNV; CDR2 reads YYDKDF (reference sequence). The ends lost 4 bases at V and 2 bases at J; junction bases unmatched: 2. A second PCR, run for about 7 to 11 cycles, used a sample-barcoded 5' primer plus a J-beta primer mix. TCRdb re-called the 5' RACE reads through MiXCR, storing one row per CDR3 protein. The sample consists of over 1,500,000 distinct CDR3 sequences, 49% of them appearing once. This clonotype originated in a woman aged 40 to 50 in good health. The chain couples TRBV15 to TRBJ2-3, with 11 nucleotides matching TRBD2. The sample consisted of blood. In DNA form, the CDR3 reads TGTGCCACCAGCAAACTAGCGGGAGCCACAGATACGCAGTATTTT. It translates to CATSKLAGATDTQYF.